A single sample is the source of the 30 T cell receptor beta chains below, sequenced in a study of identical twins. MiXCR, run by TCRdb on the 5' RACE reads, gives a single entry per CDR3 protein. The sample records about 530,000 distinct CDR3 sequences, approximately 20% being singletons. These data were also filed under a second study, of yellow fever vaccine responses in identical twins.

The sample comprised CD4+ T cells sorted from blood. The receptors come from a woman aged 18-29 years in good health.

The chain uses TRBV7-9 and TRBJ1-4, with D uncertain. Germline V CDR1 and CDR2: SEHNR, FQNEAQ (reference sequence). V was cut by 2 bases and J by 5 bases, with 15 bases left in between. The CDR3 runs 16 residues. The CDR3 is CASSLSGTLGNEKLFF. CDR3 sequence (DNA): TGTGCCAGCAGCTTATCCGGAACCTTGGGAAATGAAAAACTGTTTTTT.

For the CDR3, the DNA is TGTGCCAGCAGGATTCCCGGACGGGAGGATTTGAACACTGAAGCTTTCTTT. Amino acids: CASRIPGREDLNTEAFF. The rearrangement joins TRBV3-1 to TRBJ1-1; no clear D gene. Germline V gene lookup returns CDR1 LGHDT and CDR2 YNNKEL (reference sequence). Trimming removed 6 bases from V and 0 bases from J, with 20 bases in between. The CDR3 is made up of 17 amino acids.

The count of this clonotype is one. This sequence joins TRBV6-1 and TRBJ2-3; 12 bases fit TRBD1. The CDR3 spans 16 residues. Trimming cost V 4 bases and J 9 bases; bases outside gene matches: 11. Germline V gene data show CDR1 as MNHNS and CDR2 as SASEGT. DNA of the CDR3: TGTGCCAGCAGTGGTGGAGGGGGACAGGGGGCCTACACGCAGTATTTT. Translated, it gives CASSGGGGQGAYTQYF.

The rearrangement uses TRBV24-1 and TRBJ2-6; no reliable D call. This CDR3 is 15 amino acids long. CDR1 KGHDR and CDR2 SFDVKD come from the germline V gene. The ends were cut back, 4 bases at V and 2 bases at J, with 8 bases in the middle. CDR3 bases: TGTGCCACCAGTGAGAAAAGGGCTGGGGCCAACGTCCTGACTTTC. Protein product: CATSEKRAGANVLTF.

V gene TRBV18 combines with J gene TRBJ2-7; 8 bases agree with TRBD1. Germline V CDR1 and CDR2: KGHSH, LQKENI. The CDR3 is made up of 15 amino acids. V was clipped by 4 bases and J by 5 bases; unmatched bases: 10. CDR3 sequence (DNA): TGTGCCAGCTCACTAAACCGGACAGGGTTTGACGAGCAGTACGTC. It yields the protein CASSLNRTGFDEQYV.

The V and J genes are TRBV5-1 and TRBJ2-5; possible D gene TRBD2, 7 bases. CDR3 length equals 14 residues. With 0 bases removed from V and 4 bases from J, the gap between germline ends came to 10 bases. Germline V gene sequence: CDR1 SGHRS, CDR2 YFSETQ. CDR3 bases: TGCGCCAGCAGCTTGGAGGGGGGGGTAGAGACCCAGTACTTC. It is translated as CASSLEGGVETQYF.

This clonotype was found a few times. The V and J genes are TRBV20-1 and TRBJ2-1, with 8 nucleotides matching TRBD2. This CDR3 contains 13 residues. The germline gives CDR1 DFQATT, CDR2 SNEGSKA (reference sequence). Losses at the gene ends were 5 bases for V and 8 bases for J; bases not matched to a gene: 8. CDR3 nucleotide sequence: TGCAGTGCTCAGGCGGTAGCGGGGTATGAGCAGTTCTTC. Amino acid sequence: CSAQAVAGYEQFF.

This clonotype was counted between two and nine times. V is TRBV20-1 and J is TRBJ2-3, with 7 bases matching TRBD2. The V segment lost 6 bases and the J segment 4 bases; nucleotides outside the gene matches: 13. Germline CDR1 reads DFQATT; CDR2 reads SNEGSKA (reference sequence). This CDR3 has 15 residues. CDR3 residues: CSAPPGRGNSDTQYF. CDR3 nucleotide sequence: TGCAGTGCCCCCCCCGGGCGGGGGAACTCAGATACGCAGTATTTT.

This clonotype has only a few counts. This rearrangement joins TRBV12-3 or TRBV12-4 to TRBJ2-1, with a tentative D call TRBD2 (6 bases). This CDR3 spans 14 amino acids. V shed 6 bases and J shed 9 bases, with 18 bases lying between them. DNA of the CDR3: TGTGCCAGCAGAACCCTACTAGCTTCGGGTGAGCAGTTCTTC. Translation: CASRTLLASGEQFF.

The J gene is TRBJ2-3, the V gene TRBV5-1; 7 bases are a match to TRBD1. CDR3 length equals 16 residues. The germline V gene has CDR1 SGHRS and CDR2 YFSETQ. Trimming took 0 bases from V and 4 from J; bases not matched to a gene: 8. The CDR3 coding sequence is TGCGCCAGCAGCTTGGAAGGGGGCTTTAGCGCAGATACGCAGTATTTT. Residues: CASSLEGGFSADTQYF.

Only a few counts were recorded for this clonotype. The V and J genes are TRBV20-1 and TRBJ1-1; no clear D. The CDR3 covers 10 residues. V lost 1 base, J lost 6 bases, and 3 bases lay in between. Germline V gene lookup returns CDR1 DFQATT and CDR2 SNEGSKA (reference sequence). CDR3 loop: CSARAPEAFF. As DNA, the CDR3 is TGCAGTGCTAGAGCTCCTGAAGCTTTCTTT.

CDR3 loop: CASSEDRSSYNEQFF. The CDR3, as DNA: TGTGCCAGCAGCGAGGACAGGAGCTCCTACAATGAGCAGTTCTTC. V usage is TRBV6-1 and J usage is TRBJ2-1; 7 bases are a match to TRBD1. Germline CDR1 MNHNS, CDR2 SASEGT. J lost 0 bases, V lost 6 bases, and 5 bases had no gene match. The CDR3 sequence is 15 residues long.

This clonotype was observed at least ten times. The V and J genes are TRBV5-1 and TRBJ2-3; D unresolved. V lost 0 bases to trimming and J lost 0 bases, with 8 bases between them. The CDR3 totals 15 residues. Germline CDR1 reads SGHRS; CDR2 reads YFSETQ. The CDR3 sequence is CASSLDLASTDTQYF. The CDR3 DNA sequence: TGCGCCAGCAGCTTGGACTTAGCTAGCACAGATACGCAGTATTTT.

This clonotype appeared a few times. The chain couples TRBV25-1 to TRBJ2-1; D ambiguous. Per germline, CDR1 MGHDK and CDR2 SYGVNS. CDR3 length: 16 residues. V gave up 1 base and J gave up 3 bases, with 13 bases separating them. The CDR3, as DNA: TGTGCCAGCAGTGAATCGGCAGACCGTAACTACAATGAGCAGTTCTTC. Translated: CASSESADRNYNEQFF.

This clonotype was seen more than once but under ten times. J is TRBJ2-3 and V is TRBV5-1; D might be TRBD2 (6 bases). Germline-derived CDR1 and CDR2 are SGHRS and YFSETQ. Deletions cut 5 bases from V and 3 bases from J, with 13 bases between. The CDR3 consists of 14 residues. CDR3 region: CASSTGVWTDTQYF. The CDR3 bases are TGCGCCAGCAGTACGGGAGTTTGGACAGATACGCAGTATTTT.

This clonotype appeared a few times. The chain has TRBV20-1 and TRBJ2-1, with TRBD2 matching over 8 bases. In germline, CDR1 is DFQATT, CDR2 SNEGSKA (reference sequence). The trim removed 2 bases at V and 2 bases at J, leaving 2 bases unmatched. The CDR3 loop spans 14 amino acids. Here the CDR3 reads CSARLLAAYNEQFF. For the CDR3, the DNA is TGCAGTGCTAGATTACTAGCGGCCTACAATGAGCAGTTCTTC.

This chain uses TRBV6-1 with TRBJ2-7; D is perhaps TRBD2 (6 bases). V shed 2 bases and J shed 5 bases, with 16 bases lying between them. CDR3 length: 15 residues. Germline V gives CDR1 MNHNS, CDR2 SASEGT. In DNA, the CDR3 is TGTGCCAGCAGTGAAAGGGTCCCGGGGGTGAACGAGCAGTACTTC. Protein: CASSERVPGVNEQYF.

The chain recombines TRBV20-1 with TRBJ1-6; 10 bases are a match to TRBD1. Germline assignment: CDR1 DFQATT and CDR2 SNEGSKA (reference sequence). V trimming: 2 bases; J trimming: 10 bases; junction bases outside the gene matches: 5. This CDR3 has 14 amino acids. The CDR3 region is CSARTTGGASPLHF. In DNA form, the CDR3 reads TGCAGTGCTAGAACGACAGGGGGCGCCTCACCCCTCCACTTT.

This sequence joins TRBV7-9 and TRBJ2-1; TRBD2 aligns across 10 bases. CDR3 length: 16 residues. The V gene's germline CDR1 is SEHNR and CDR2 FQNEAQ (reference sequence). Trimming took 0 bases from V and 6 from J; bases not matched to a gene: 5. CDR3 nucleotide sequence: TGTGCCAGCAGCTTAGCGTCTAGCGGGGGAAGCAATGAGCAGTTCTTC. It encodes CASSLASSGGSNEQFF.

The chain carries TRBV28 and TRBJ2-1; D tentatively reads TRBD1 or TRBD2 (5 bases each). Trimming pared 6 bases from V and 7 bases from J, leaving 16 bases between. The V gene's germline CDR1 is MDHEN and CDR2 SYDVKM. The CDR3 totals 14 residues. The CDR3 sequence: CASSGAFLRNEQFF. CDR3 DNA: TGTGCCAGCAGCGGGGCCTTTTTGAGGAATGAGCAGTTCTTC. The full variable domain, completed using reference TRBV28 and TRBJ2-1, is DVKVTQSSRYLVKRTGEKVFLECVQDMDHENMFWYRQDPGLGLRLIYFSYDVKMKEKGDIPEGYSVSREKKERFSLILESASTNQTSMYLCASSGAFLRNEQFFGPGTRLTVL.

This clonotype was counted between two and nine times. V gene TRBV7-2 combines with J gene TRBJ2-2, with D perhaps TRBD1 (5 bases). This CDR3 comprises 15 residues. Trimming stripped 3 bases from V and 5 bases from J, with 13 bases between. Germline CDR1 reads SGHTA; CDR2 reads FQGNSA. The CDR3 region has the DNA TGTGCCAGCAGCTTTTCGGCAGGGCAAACCGGGGAGCTGTTTTTT. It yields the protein CASSFSAGQTGELFF.

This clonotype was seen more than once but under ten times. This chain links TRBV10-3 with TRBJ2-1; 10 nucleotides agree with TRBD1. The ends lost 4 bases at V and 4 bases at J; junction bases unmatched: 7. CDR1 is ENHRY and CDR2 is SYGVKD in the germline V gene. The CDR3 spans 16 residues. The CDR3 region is CAISGSGTGAYNEQFF. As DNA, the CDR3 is TGTGCCATCAGTGGGTCCGGGACAGGGGCGTACAATGAGCAGTTCTTC.

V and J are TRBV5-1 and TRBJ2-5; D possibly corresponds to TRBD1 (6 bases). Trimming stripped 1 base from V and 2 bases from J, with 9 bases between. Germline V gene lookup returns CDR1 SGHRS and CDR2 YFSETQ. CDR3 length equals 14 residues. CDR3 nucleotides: TGCGCCAGCAGCTTGTGGGGGCTACAAGAGACCCAGTACTTC. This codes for CASSLWGLQETQYF.

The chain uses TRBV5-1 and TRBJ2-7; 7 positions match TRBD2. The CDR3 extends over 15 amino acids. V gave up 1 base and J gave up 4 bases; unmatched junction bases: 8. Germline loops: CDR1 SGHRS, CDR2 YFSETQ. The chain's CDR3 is CASSLSREFVYEQYF. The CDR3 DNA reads TGCGCCAGCAGCTTGTCGCGGGAGTTTGTGTACGAGCAGTACTTC.

The CDR3 bases are TGTGCCAGCAGTTTTTTTCGGGTTGGGGTTAGTAGCACAGATACGCAGTATTTT. This translates into CASSFFRVGVSSTDTQYF. The chain has TRBV28 and TRBJ2-3; D is uncertain. V was shortened by 3 bases and J by 0 bases, with 19 bases between the two germline ends. The germline V gene has CDR1 MDHEN and CDR2 SYDVKM. This CDR3 has 18 amino acids.

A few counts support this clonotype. The DNA of the CDR3 is TGTGCCAGCAGGCTGGGACAGGGGAGGAACGAGCAGTACTTC. This sequence encodes CASRLGQGRNEQYF. The V call is TRBV2, the J call TRBJ2-7; 10 bases fit TRBD1. Germline CDR1 SNHLY, CDR2 FYNNEI. The CDR3 totals 14 residues. The V and J ends lost 6 bases and 5 bases, in that order; junction bases with no gene match: 7.

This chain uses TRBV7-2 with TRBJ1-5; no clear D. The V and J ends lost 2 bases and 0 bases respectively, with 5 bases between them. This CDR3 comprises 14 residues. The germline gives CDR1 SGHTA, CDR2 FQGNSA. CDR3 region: CASSLFSSNQPQHF. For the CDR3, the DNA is TGTGCCAGCAGCTTATTCTCTAGCAATCAGCCCCAGCATTTT.

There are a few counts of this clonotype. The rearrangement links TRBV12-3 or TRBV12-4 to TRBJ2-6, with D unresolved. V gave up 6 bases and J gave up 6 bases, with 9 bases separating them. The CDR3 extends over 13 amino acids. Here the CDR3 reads CASSRTVANVLTF. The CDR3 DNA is TGTGCCAGCAGCCGGACGGTGGCCAACGTCCTGACTTTC.

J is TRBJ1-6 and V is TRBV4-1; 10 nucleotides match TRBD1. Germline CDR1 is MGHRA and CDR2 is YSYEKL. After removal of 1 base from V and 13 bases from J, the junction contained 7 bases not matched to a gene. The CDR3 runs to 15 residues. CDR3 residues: CASSQVSGTGDPLHF. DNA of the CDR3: TGCGCCAGCAGCCAAGTGTCTGGGACAGGGGATCCCCTCCACTTT.

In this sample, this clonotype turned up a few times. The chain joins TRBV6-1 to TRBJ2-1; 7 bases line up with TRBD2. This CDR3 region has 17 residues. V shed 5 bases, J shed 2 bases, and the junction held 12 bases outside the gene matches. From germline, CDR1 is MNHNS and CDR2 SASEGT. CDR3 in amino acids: CASSPGPGGKAYNEQFF. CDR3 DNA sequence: TGTGCCAGCAGTCCCGGACCGGGAGGAAAGGCCTACAATGAGCAGTTCTTC.